This TCR beta chain was retrieved from a study of cytomegalovirus exposure and HLA in healthy donors. Findings and caveats of the study: Per published reports, the classifier diagnosed cytomegalovirus status with high specificity and sensitivity. Association of 16,951 TCR beta sequences with HLA alleles was found at 0.05 false discovery rate in a later analysis.

The PCR made use of 60 Vbeta and 13 Jbeta primers. Assay: immunoSEQ multiplex PCR; the TCRdb copy retains only in-frame clones and omits some. The repertoire includes under 300,000 clones, 92% of them detected once, and 1.7% sits in the top ten. Germline-derived CDR1 and CDR2 are SGHNT and YYREEE (reference sequence). The CDR3 contains 18 residues. With 3 bases clipped from V and 5 bases from J, the junction kept 14 bases outside the gene matches. On this clone: Its antigen remains unidentified.

The receptor was isolated from a girl aged 2-10 years in good health and CMV-seronegative. Sample: PBMCs. The chain combines TRBV5-4 with TRBJ1-4, with 9 bases aligning to TRBD1. The CDR3 spells CASSSESTLTGGNEKLFF. The CDR3, as DNA: TGTGCCAGCAGCTCCGAATCCACTCTGACAGGGGGAAATGAAAAACTGTTTTTT.